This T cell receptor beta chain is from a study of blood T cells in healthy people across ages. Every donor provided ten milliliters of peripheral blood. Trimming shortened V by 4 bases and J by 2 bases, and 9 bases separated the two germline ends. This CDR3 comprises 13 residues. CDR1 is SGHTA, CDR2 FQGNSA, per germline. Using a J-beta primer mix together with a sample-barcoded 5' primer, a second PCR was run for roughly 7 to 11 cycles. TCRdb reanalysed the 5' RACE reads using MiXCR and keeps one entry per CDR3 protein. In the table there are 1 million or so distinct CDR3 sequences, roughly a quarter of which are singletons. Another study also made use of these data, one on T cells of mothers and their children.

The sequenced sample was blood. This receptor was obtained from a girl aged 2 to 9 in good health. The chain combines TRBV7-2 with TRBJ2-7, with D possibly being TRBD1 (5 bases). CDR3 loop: CASSSKGPYEQYF. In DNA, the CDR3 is TGTGCCAGCAGCTCCAAGGGGCCCTACGAGCAGTACTTC.